The clone carrying this T cell receptor beta chain was observed a few times. Its antigen is still unknown. Amplification of the TCR beta CDR3 regions used RNA transcripts (as template). First-round RT-PCR employed HTBI primers, with a second-round multiplex PCR after it. TCRdb re-called the multiplex PCR reads through MiXCR, storing one row per CDR3 protein. The sample contains some 1.1 million distinct CDR3 sequences, 35% to 40% of which appear only once. People with hyperthyroidism were aged 18 to 65 and newly diagnosed, under 2 months' duration. Diagnostic conclusions were grounded in clinical symptoms, serum thyroxine, TRAb, thyroid ultrasound and orbital computed tomography. The data originate from a study of Graves' ophthalmopathy and Graves' hyperthyroidism. Study observations and caveats: Blood also held most thyroid clonotypes expanded above 0.001 frequency.

The V and J ends lost 2 bases and 3 bases, in that order; junction bases with no gene match: 4. The CDR3 is made up of 14 amino acids. Germline assignment: CDR1 SGHRS and CDR2 YFSETQ. The rearrangement uses TRBV5-1 and TRBJ2-5, with 7 bases that match TRBD2. The receptor was isolated from an adult man with Graves' hyperthyroidism. Source material: peripheral blood or thyroid tissue (not recorded which). The chain's CDR3 is CASSFAGVEETQYF. The CDR3 coding sequence is TGCGCCAGCAGCTTTGCGGGGGTGGAAGAGACCCAGTACTTC.